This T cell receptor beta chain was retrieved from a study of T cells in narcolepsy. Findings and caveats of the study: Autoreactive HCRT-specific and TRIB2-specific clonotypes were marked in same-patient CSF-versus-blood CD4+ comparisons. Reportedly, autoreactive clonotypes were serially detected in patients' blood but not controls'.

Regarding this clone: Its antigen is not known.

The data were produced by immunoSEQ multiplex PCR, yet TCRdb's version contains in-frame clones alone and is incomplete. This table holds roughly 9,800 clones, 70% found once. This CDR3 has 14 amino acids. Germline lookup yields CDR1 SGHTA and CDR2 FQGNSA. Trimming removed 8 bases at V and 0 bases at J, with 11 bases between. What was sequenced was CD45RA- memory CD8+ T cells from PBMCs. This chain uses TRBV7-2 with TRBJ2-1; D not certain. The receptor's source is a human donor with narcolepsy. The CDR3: CASDPWSSYNEQFF. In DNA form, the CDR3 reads TGTGCCAGCGACCCTTGGAGCTCCTACAATGAGCAGTTCTTC. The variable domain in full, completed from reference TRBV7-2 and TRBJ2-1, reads GAGVSQSPSNKVTEKGKDVELRCDPISGHTALYWYRQSLGQGLEFLIYFQGNSAPDKSGLPSDRFSAERTGGSVSTLTIQRTQQEDSAVYLCASDPWSSYNEQFFGPGTRLTVL.